This TCR beta chain appears in the sequencing data of a study of T cells in Graves' hyperthyroidism and ophthalmopathy. The V end lost 0 bases, the J end lost 5 bases, and 13 bases lay between the germline ends. The CDR3 loop spans 15 amino acids. Germline loops: CDR1 LNHNV, CDR2 YYDKDF (reference sequence). Details on this clonotype: A read error may be the cause here, since a much bigger clone is one base away. The conserved final phenylalanine or tryptophan is absent from the CDR3, which likely points to a read error.

Amplified regions were TCR beta CDR3 sequences from RNA transcripts. HTBI primers were employed in a first-round RT-PCR of the TCR CDR3. TCRdb ran MiXCR on the multiplex PCR reads and lists one entry per CDR3 protein. The sample shows 600,000 or so distinct CDR3 sequences, about 45% of them seen only once. Diagnosis of hyperthyroidism was new in patients aged 18 to 65, and its duration was under 2 months. The sample consisted of peripheral blood or thyroid tissue (not recorded which). The sequence derives from a woman aged 18-35 years with Graves' hyperthyroidism. This chain uses TRBV15 with TRBJ1-1, with no clear D. CDR3 nucleotides: TGTGCCACCAGCAGAGAAATAGGTGTCAGGACTGAAGCTTTCCTT. It encodes CATSREIGVRTEAFL.